The present entry profiles one TCR beta chain with its context. This record belongs to a study of blood T cell repertoires in COVID-19. V was cut by 5 bases and J by 10 bases, with 18 bases left in between. Germline values: CDR1 MNHEY, CDR2 SVGEGT. There are 15 residues in the CDR3. Profiling relied on immunoSEQ multiplex PCR, and the TCRdb table lists in-frame clones only, not all of them. Of almost 400,000 clones in the sample, roughly 88% are singletons; the top ten hold over 0.9%. The receptor was isolated from a woman aged 25 to 45 with acute COVID-19. This rearrangement joins TRBV6-2 or TRBV6-3 to TRBJ1-6; weak D call: TRBD1 (6 bases). Sequenced material: PBMCs or T cells enriched from blood (not recorded which). The CDR3 loop is CASSPNGGAKSPLHF. CDR3 nucleotides: TGTGCCAGCAGTCCCAACGGGGGGGCGAAGTCACCCCTCCACTTT.